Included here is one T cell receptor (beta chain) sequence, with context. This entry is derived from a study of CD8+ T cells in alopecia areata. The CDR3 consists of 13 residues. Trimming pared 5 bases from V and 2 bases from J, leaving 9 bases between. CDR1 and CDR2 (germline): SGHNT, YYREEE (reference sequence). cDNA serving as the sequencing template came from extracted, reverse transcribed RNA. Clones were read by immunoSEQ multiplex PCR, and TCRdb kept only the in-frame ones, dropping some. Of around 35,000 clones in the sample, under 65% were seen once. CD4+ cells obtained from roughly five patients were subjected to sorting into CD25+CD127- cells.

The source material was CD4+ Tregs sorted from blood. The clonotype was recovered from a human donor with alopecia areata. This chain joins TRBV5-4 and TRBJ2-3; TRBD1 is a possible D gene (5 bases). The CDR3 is CASRDTYTDTQYF. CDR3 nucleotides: TGTGCCAGCAGGGACACGTACACAGATACGCAGTATTTT.